Shown below are 26 T cell receptor beta chains from a single sample sequenced in a study of identical twins. In TCRdb, the 5' RACE reads were re-called with MiXCR into one record per CDR3 protein. The data show about 390,000 distinct CDR3 sequences, around 9% seen once. The sample was naive T cells sorted from blood. The receptors shown here come from a woman aged 50 to 60 in good health.

This chain uses TRBV29-1 with TRBJ1-5, with 8 bases that match TRBD1. Germline CDR1 and CDR2: SQVTM and ANQGSEA. The CDR3 has 13 residues. V shed 4 bases and J 2 bases; nucleotides not matched to a gene: 1. DNA for the CDR3: TGCAGCGTTGTGACAGGGGGCAATCAGCCCCAGCATTTT. This sequence encodes CSVVTGGNQPQHF.

The gene calls are TRBV15 and TRBJ2-2; D ambiguous. Per germline, CDR1 LNHNV and CDR2 YYDKDF (reference sequence). This CDR3 region has 16 residues. V dropped 1 base and J dropped 0 bases, with 9 bases sitting between them. In nucleotides, the CDR3 is TGTGCCACCAGCAGAGTGGAGACCGCGAACACCGGGGAGCTGTTTTTT. This gives the protein CATSRVETANTGELFF.

This clonotype was seen repeatedly, ten times or more. CDR3 in amino acids: CSVGPDHRGQRNEQFF. In DNA, the CDR3 is TGCAGCGTTGGCCCAGATCACAGGGGGCAGAGAAATGAGCAGTTCTTC. The chain links TRBV29-1 to TRBJ2-1; TRBD1 matches at 9 bases. Germline CDR1 is SQVTM and CDR2 is ANQGSEA. Trimming at V came to 4 bases and at J to 7 bases, leaving 14 bases not matched to a gene. The CDR3 totals 16 residues.

This clonotype showed up just a few times. The chain uses TRBV27 and TRBJ2-7, with D uncertain. In germline, CDR1 is MNHEY, CDR2 SMNVEV (reference sequence). Trimming stripped 0 bases from V and 5 bases from J, with 8 bases between. The CDR3 totals 13 residues. CDR3 nucleotide sequence: TGTGCCAGCAGTTTATCGAGAAAAAACGAGCAGTACTTC. This encodes CASSLSRKNEQYF.

This clonotype was observed a few times. The J gene is TRBJ2-1, the V gene TRBV27, with TRBD2 identical over 9 bases. The trim removed 3 bases at V and 6 bases at J, leaving 6 bases unmatched. The CDR3 has 15 residues. Germline V gene data show CDR1 as MNHEY and CDR2 as SMNVEV (reference sequence). This CDR3 is CASSFGTSTSNEQFF. The DNA of the CDR3 is TGTGCCAGCAGTTTTGGGACTAGCACCTCCAATGAGCAGTTCTTC.

The chain links TRBV27 to TRBJ2-7; D gene uncertain. CDR1 and CDR2 (germline): MNHEY, SMNVEV (reference sequence). This CDR3 has 13 residues. V lost 4 bases and J 2 bases, leaving 9 bases between the germline ends. The CDR3, as DNA: TGTGCCAGCAGTTCCACAGATACCTACGAGCAGTACTTC. This sequence encodes CASSSTDTYEQYF.

The genes are TRBV27 and TRBJ2-1; 8 nucleotides match TRBD1. This CDR3 is built from 17 residues. The germline V gene has CDR1 MNHEY and CDR2 SMNVEV (reference sequence). The ends lost 5 bases at V and 9 bases at J; junction bases unmatched: 18. CDR3 loop: CASSPSLRTGPRGEQFF. The CDR3 region has the DNA TGTGCCAGCAGTCCGAGCCTGCGGACAGGGCCGAGGGGTGAGCAGTTCTTC.

This clonotype was seen a few times. A read error may produce the germline difference seen at one junction end. The CDR3 nucleotides read TGTGCCAGCAGCCAGCAAATGGGTACGTCGGTCTTC. It translates to CASSQQMGTSVF. The V gene is TRBV3-1, the J gene TRBJ2-1, with D hard to call. Germline CDR1 reads LGHDT; CDR2 reads YNNKEL (reference sequence). The CDR3 extends over 12 amino acids.

This clonotype was detected a few times. The CDR3 here is CASSLERGARDEQYF. The DNA of the CDR3 is TGTGCCAGCTCCTTAGAGAGAGGGGCCAGAGACGAGCAGTACTTC. The chain recombines TRBV2 with TRBJ2-7, with D perhaps TRBD1 or TRBD2 (5 bases each). This CDR3 comprises 15 residues. With 8 bases removed from V and 5 bases from J, the gap between germline ends came to 22 bases. Germline V gene data show CDR1 as SNHLY and CDR2 as FYNNEI.

This clonotype was seen a handful of times. J is TRBJ1-6 and V is TRBV5-1; 7 positions agree with TRBD1. Germline V CDR1 and CDR2: SGHRS, YFSETQ. Trimming took 4 bases from V and 6 from J; bases not matched to a gene: 10. The length of the CDR3 is 16 residues. The CDR3 nucleotides read TGCGCCAGCAGCCCCGGACAGGACTCGCCTAATTCACCCCTCCACTTT. This gives the protein CASSPGQDSPNSPLHF.

The chain carries TRBV7-2 and TRBJ1-1; the D gene is possibly TRBD1 (6 bases). Trimming stripped 2 bases from V and 4 bases from J, with 14 bases between. The germline CDR1 and CDR2 sequences are SGHTA and FQGNSA. The CDR3 totals 15 residues. DNA of the CDR3: TGTGCCAGCAGCTTATCCGGGGCACAGGGCACTGAAGCTTTCTTT. It yields the protein CASSLSGAQGTEAFF.

The V gene is TRBV15, the J gene TRBJ2-4; D possibly corresponds to TRBD2 (6 bases). Germline values: CDR1 LNHNV, CDR2 YYDKDF (reference sequence). CDR3 length: 18 residues. Deletions cut 0 bases from V and 3 bases from J, with 18 bases between. CDR3 coding DNA: TGTGCCACCAGCAGAGATCTACGTGGGGAGGAGGACAAAAACATTCAGTACTTC. Translating it yields CATSRDLRGEEDKNIQYF.

This clonotype occurred many times. The chain joins TRBV5-1 to TRBJ2-5; 9 bases map to TRBD1. The germline gives CDR1 SGHRS, CDR2 YFSETQ. This CDR3 spans 15 amino acids. V lost 0 bases and J lost 1; bases outside the gene matches: 1. The CDR3 region is CASSLGDRAQETQYF. The CDR3 bases are TGCGCCAGCAGCTTGGGGGACAGGGCCCAAGAGACCCAGTACTTC. Full variable domain (outside the CDR3, taken from reference TRBV5-1 and TRBJ2-5): KAGVTQTPRYLIKTRGQQVTLSCSPISGHRSVSWYQQTPGQGLQFLFEYFSETQRNKGNFPGRFSGRQFSNSRSEMNVSTLELGDSALYLCASSLGDRAQETQYFGPGTRLLVL.

This clonotype was counted only a few times. The chain joins TRBV24-1 to TRBJ2-1, with 13 bases matching TRBD2. Per the germline V gene, CDR1 is KGHDR and CDR2 is SFDVKD. The V gene end was trimmed by 12 bases and the J gene end by 9 bases; junction bases not matched to a gene: 13. The CDR3 consists of 15 residues. For the CDR3, the DNA is TGTGCCGCTGGGCCTACTAGCGGGAGGGGCCGTGAGCAGTTCTTC. It yields the protein CAAGPTSGRGREQFF.

This clonotype was detected only a few times. The chain uses TRBV6-5 and TRBJ1-5; D is ambiguous. CDR1 is MNHEY and CDR2 is SVGAGI in the germline V gene. Between the trimmed V and J ends, which lost 5 bases and 1 base, there was a span of 6 bases. The CDR3 extends over 13 amino acids. The CDR3 DNA sequence: TGTGCCAGCAGTGGGCCCAGCAATCAGCCCCAGCATTTT. Protein: CASSGPSNQPQHF.

A few counts support this clonotype. V is TRBV7-9 and J is TRBJ2-3; unclear D gene. V lost 1 base, J lost 4 bases, and 6 bases lay in between. CDR3 size: 13 residues. Germline loops: CDR1 SEHNR, CDR2 FQNEAQ (reference sequence). The CDR3 nucleotides are TGTGCCAGCAGCTTAGACGCTCCAGATACGCAGTATTTT. Encoded protein: CASSLDAPDTQYF. Variable domain in full (rest from reference TRBV7-9 and TRBJ2-3): DTGVSQNPRHKITKRGQNVTFRCDPISEHNRLYWYRQTLGQGPEFLTYFQNEAQLEKSRLLSDRFSAERPKGSFSTLEIQRTEQGDSAMYLCASSLDAPDTQYFGPGTRLTVL.

This chain connects TRBV7-3 to TRBJ2-2, with TRBD2 identical over 9 bases. The CDR3 sequence is 14 residues long. Per germline, CDR1 SGHTA and CDR2 FQGTGA. Trimming took 4 bases from V and 6 from J; bases not matched to a gene: 3. Written as DNA, the CDR3 is TGTGCCAGCAGCTGGGGGACTAGCTCCGGGGAGCTGTTTTTT. It specifies CASSWGTSSGELFF.

There are a few counts of this clonotype. This chain uses TRBV7-9 with TRBJ2-7; 7 nucleotides align to TRBD1. The CDR3 runs 14 residues. Losses at the gene ends were 7 bases for V and 3 bases for J; bases not matched to a gene: 9. Germline loops: CDR1 SEHNR, CDR2 FQNEAQ (reference sequence). The CDR3: CASNQLGTDYEQYF. CDR3 nucleotides: TGTGCCAGCAACCAACTTGGGACAGACTACGAGCAGTACTTC.

The sample holds a few counts of this clonotype. This sequence joins TRBV10-3 and TRBJ2-2, with 11 nucleotides matching TRBD2. The CDR3 is 16 residues long. Germline assignment: CDR1 ENHRY and CDR2 SYGVKD. Trimming removed 8 bases from V and 1 base from J; junction bases left unmatched: 6. The DNA for the CDR3 is TGTGCCATCCGACCCGGGACTAGCGGGAACACCGGGGAGCTGTTTTTT. The encoded protein is CAIRPGTSGNTGELFF.

This clonotype was seen repeatedly, ten times or more. The chain uses TRBV5-1 and TRBJ2-3; D remains ambiguous. Germline values: CDR1 SGHRS, CDR2 YFSETQ. V lost 0 bases and J 1 base, leaving 9 bases between the germline ends. The CDR3 runs 15 residues. CDR3 amino acids: CASSLEVGRTDTQYF. As DNA, the CDR3 is TGCGCCAGCAGCTTGGAGGTGGGCCGCACAGATACGCAGTATTTT.

This clonotype has just a few counts. The rearrangement links TRBV5-1 to TRBJ2-4, with 15 bases identical to TRBD2. Germline trimming cut 4 bases from V and 0 bases from J; bases unmatched to any gene: 5. In germline, CDR1 is SGHRS, CDR2 YFSETQ. This CDR3 has 18 residues. The CDR3 sequence is CASSERTSGGVAKNIQYF. In DNA form, the CDR3 reads TGCGCCAGCAGCGAGAGGACTAGCGGGGGGGTAGCCAAAAACATTCAGTACTTC.

This clonotype was seen repeatedly, ten times or more. The chain uses TRBV7-3 and TRBJ2-2; possibly TRBD2 for D (6 bases). Germline V gene lookup returns CDR1 SGHTA and CDR2 FQGTGA. The CDR3 runs to 15 residues. V was cut by 2 bases and J by 3 bases, with 10 bases left in between. This chain's CDR3 is CASSLGSGYTGELFF. In DNA form, the CDR3 reads TGTGCCAGCAGCTTAGGTAGCGGCTACACCGGGGAGCTGTTTTTT.

The genes are TRBV2 and TRBJ2-7; D not certain. Trimming shortened V by 5 bases and J by 3 bases, and 8 bases separated the two germline ends. Per germline, CDR1 SNHLY and CDR2 FYNNEI. The CDR3 runs to 12 residues. The CDR3 DNA reads TGTGCCAGCAGTCTGCAAGGCTACGAGCAGTACGTC. As protein: CASSLQGYEQYV.

The rearrangement uses TRBV4-1 and TRBJ2-2; D may correspond to TRBD1 or TRBD2 (5 bases each). Germline V gene lookup returns CDR1 MGHRA and CDR2 YSYEKL. Trimming shortened V by 3 bases and J by 5 bases, and 16 bases separated the two germline ends. The CDR3 is 16 residues long. The CDR3 here is CASSQPGTSRTGELFF. In nucleotides, the CDR3 is TGCGCCAGCAGCCAGCCCGGGACCAGCAGGACCGGGGAGCTGTTTTTT.

In this sample, this clonotype turned up a few times. The rearrangement links TRBV11-3 to TRBJ2-1; 7 bases fit TRBD2. V lost 3 bases to trimming and J lost 8 bases; unmatched junction nucleotides: 10. The V gene's germline CDR1 is SGHNT and CDR2 YENEEA. The CDR3 has 15 residues. The CDR3 region has the DNA TGTGCCAGCAGCTTTTTTGGGCGGGAGTACGATGAGCAGTTCTTC. Its protein product is CASSFFGREYDEQFF.

This clonotype showed up many times. The chain employs TRBV6-1 and TRBJ2-7; perhaps TRBD1 as D (7 bases). The ends were cut back, 2 bases at V and 0 bases at J, with 11 bases in the middle. Germline values: CDR1 MNHNS, CDR2 SASEGT. The length of the CDR3 is 15 residues. The CDR3: CASSEQGGSSYEQYV. The CDR3 nucleotides read TGTGCCAGCAGTGAACAGGGGGGTAGCTCCTACGAGCAGTACGTC.